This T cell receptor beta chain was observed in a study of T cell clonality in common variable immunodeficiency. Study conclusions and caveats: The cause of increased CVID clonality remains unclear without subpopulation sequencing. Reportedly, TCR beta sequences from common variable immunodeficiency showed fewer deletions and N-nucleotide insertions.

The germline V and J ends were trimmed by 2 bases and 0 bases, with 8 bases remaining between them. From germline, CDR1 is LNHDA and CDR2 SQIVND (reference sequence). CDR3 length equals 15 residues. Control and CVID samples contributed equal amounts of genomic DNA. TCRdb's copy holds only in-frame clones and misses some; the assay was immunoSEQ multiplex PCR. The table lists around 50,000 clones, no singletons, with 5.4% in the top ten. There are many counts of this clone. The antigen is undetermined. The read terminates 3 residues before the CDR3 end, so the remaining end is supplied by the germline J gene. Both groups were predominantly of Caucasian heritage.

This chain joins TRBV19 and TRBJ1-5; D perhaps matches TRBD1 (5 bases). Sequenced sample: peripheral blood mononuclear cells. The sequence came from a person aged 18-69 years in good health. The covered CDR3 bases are TGTGCCAGTAGTATAACAGGATATAGCAATCAGCCC. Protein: CASSITGYSNQP. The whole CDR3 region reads CASSITGYSNQPQHF.